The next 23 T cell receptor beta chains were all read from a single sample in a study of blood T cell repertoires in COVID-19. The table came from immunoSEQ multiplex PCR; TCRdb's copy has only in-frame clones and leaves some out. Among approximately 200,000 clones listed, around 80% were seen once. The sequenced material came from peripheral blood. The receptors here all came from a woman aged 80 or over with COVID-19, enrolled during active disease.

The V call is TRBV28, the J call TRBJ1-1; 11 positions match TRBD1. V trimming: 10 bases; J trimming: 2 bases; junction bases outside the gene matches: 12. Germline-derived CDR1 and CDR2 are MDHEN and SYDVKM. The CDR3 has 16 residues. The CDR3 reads CATRAGGQGDNTEAFF. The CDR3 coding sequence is TGTGCCACTAGGGCGGGGGGACAGGGGGATAACACTGAAGCTTTCTTT. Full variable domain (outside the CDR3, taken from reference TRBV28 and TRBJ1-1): DVKVTQSSRYLVKRTGEKVFLECVQDMDHENMFWYRQDPGLGLRLIYFSYDVKMKEKGDIPEGYSVSREKKERFSLILESASTNQTSMYLCATRAGGQGDNTEAFFGQGTRLTVV.

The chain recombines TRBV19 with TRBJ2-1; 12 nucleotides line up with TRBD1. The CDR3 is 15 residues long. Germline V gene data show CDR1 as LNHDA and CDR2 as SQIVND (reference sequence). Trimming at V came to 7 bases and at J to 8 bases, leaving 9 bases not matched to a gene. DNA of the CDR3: TGTGCCAGTACCAAGAGGGACAGGGGGCGCGATGAGCAGTTCTTC. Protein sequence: CASTKRDRGRDEQFF.

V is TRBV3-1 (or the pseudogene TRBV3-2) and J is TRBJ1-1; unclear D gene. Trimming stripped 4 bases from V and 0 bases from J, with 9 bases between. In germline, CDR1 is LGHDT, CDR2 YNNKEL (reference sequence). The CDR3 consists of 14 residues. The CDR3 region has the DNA TGTGCCAGCAGCCTCGACATTATGAACACTGAAGCTTTCTTT. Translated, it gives CASSLDIMNTEAFF.

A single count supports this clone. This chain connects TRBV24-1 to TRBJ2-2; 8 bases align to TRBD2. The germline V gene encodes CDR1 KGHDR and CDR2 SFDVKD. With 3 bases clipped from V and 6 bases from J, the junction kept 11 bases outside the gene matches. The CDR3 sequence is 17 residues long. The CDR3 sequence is CATSDTGGARRPGELFF. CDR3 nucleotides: TGTGCCACCAGTGATACGGGGGGGGCACGTAGGCCCGGGGAGCTGTTTTTT.

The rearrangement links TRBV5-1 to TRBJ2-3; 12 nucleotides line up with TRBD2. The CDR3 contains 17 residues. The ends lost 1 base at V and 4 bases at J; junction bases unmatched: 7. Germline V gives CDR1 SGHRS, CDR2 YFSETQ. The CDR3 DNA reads TGCGCCAGCAGCTTGAAGACTAGCGGGAGTTCATCAGATACGCAGTATTTT. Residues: CASSLKTSGSSSDTQYF.

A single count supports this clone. CDR3 sequence reads: CASSPGLSGEQFF. The DNA of the CDR3 is TGTGCCAGCTCACCGGGACTCTCCGGAGAGCAGTTCTTC. The chain combines TRBV18 with TRBJ2-1; weak D call: TRBD2 (6 bases). V shed 3 bases and J shed 10 bases, with 13 bases lying between them. This CDR3 spans 13 amino acids. Per the germline V gene, CDR1 is KGHSH and CDR2 is LQKENI.

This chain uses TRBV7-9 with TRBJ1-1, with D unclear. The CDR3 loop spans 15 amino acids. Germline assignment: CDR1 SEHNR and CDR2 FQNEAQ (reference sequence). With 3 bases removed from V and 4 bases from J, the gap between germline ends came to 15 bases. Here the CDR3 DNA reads TGTGCCAGCAGCTTTGACCCGCAAGCGAGCACTGAAGCTTTCTTT. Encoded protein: CASSFDPQASTEAFF. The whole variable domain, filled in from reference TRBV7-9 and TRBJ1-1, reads DTGVSQNPRHKITKRGQNVTFRCDPISEHNRLYWYRQTLGQGPEFLTYFQNEAQLEKSRLLSDRFSAERPKGSFSTLEIQRTEQGDSAMYLCASSFDPQASTEAFFGQGTRLTVV.

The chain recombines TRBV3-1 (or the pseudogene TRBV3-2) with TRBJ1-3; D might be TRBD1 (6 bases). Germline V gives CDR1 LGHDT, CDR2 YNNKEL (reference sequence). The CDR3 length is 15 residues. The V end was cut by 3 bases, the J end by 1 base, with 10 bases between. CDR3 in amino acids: CASSQDSVSGNTIYF. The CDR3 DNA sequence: TGTGCCAGCAGCCAGGACAGTGTATCTGGAAACACCATATATTTT.

CDR3 nucleotides: TGTGCCAGCAGACACTTCCTGGGACAGGGTAAGCGGCAGCCCCAGCATTTT. Its protein product is CASRHFLGQGKRQPQHF. The chain uses TRBV6-4 and TRBJ1-5; 9 nucleotides align to TRBD1. Germline-derived CDR1 and CDR2 are MRHNA and SNTAGT. CDR3 size: 17 residues. J lost 7 bases, V lost 6 bases, and 16 bases had no gene match.

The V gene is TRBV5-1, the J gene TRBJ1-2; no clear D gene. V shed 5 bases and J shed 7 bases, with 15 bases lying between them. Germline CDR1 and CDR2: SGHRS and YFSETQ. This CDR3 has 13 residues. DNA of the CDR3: TGCGCCAGCAGTTTTGGCGGGTCGGCTGGCTACACCTTC. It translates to CASSFGGSAGYTF.

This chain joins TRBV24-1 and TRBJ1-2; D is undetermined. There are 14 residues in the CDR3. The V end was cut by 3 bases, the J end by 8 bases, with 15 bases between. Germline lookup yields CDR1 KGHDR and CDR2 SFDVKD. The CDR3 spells CATSDPDMDRGYTF. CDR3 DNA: TGTGCCACCAGTGATCCTGACATGGATAGGGGCTACACCTTC.

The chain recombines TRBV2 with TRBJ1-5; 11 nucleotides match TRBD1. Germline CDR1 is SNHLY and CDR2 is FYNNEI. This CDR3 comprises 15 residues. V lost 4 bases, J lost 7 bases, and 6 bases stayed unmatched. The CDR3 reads CASSGLGTGGQPQHF. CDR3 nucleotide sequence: TGTGCCAGCAGTGGGTTGGGGACAGGGGGACAGCCCCAGCATTTT.

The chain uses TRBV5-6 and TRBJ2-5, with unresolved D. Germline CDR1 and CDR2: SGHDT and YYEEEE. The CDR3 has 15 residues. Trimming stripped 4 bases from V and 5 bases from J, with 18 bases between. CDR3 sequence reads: CASSPNPHGRETQYF. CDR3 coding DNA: TGTGCCAGCAGCCCGAACCCCCACGGTCGGGAGACCCAGTACTTC.

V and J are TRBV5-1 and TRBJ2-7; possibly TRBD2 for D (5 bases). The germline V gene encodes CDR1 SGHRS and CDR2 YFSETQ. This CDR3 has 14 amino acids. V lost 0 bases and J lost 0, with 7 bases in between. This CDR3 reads CASSLGTSSYEQYF. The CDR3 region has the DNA TGCGCCAGCAGCTTGGGCACTAGCTCCTACGAGCAGTACTTC.

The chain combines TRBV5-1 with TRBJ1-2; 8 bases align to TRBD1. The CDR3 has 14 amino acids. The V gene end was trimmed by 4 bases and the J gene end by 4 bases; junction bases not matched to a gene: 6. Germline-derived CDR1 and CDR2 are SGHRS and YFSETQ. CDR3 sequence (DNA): TGCGCCAGCAGCCCAGCAGGGGGCTTCTATGGCTACACCTTC. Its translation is CASSPAGGFYGYTF.

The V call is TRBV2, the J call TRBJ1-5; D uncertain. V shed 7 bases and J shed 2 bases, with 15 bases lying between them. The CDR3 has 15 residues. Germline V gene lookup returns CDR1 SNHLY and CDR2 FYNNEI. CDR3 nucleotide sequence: TGTGCCAGCACCTCCGGCGGGTCCCGCAATCAGCCCCAGCATTTT. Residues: CASTSGGSRNQPQHF.

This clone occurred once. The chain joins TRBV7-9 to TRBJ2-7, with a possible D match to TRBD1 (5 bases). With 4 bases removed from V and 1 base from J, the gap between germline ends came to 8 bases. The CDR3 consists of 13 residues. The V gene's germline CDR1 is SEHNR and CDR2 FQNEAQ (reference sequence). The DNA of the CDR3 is TGTGCCAGCAGCTCCGACAGTTCCTACGAGCAGTACTTC. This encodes CASSSDSSYEQYF.

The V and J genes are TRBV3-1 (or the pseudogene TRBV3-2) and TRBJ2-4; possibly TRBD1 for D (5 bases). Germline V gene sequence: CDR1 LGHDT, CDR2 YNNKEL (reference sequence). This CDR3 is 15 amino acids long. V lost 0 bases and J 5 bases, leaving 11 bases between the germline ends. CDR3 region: CASSQDYRSENIQYF. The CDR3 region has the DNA TGTGCCAGCAGCCAAGATTACAGGTCGGAAAACATTCAGTACTTC.

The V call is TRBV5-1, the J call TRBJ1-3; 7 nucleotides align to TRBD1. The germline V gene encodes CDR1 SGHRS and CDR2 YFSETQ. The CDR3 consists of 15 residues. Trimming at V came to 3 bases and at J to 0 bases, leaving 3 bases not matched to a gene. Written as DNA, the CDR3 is TGCGCCAGCAGCTCACAGGGGAACTCTGGAAACACCATATATTTT. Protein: CASSSQGNSGNTIYF.

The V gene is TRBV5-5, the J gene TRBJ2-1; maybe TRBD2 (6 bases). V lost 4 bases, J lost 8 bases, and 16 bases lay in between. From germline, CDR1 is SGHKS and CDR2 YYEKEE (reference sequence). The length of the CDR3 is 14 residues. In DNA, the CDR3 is TGTGCCAGCAGCCGGGAGCCTAATCCATATGAGCAGTTCTTC. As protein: CASSREPNPYEQFF.

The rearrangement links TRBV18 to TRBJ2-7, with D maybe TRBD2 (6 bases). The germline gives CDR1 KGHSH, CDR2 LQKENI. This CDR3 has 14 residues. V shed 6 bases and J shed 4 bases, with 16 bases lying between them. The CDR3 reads CASSSGGTTYEQYF. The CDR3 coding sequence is TGTGCCAGCTCCTCTGGAGGGACGACTTACGAGCAGTACTTC.

The CDR3 here is CASSERGNYGYTF. The DNA for the CDR3 is TGTGCCAGCAGTGAAAGAGGAAACTATGGCTACACCTTC. This chain connects TRBV2 to TRBJ1-2; the D is unclear. The CDR3 totals 13 residues. Germline assignment: CDR1 SNHLY and CDR2 FYNNEI. V lost 2 bases to trimming and J lost 2 bases, with 6 bases between them.

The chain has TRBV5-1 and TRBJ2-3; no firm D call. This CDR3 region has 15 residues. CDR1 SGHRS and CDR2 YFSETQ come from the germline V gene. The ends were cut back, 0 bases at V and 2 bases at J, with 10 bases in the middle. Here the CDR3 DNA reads TGCGCCAGCAGCTTGGCCCTCAGGAACACAGATACGCAGTATTTT. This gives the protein CASSLALRNTDTQYF.